Below, 28 T cell receptor beta chains from the same sample are listed, as sequenced in a study of CD8+CD57+ T cells in acquired aplastic anemia. All patients picked for sequencing had shown, by flow cytometry, an expansion of CD8+CD57+ cells. TCR beta VDJ and CDR3 were profiled, and genomic DNA was the template. Via MiXCR, TCRdb re-called the reads, giving one row per CDR3 protein. The sample records roughly 200,000 distinct CDR3 sequences, 55% to 65% being singletons. The source material was sorted CD4+, CD8+, or CD8+CD57+ T cells (not recorded which) from PBMCs. The source is a human donor with aplastic anemia.

The chain couples TRBV20-1 to TRBJ2-7, with a weak D call TRBD2 (5 bases). There are 12 residues in the CDR3. The germline V gene encodes CDR1 DFQATT and CDR2 SNEGSKA (reference sequence). The CDR3 loop is CSARVTEVEQCV. For the CDR3, the DNA is TGCAGTGCCCGAGTTACGGAGGTCGAGCAGTGCGTC.

This clonotype was seen at least ten times. This rearrangement joins TRBV7-9 to TRBJ2-7; D might be TRBD2 (5 bases). The CDR3 loop spans 14 amino acids. The germline V and J ends were trimmed by 4 bases and 5 bases, with 15 bases remaining between them. Germline lookup yields CDR1 SEHNR and CDR2 FQNEAQ (reference sequence). The CDR3 sequence is CASSSPEAGDEQYF. Here the CDR3 DNA reads TGTGCCAGCAGCTCCCCGGAGGCAGGTGACGAGCAGTACTTC.

This clonotype was seen a handful of times. The chain carries TRBV7-3 and TRBJ1-2, with 7 positions matching TRBD1. V shed 4 bases, J shed 3 bases, and the junction held 8 bases outside the gene matches. Germline-derived CDR1 and CDR2 are SGHTA and FQGTGA. The CDR3 length is 15 residues. CDR3 sequence (DNA): TGTGCCAGCAGCTCTGGGACAGCGAACCACTATGGCTACACCTTC. It is translated as CASSSGTANHYGYTF.

The rearrangement links TRBV10-1 to TRBJ2-3, with D perhaps assigned TRBD1 or TRBD2 (5 bases each). Germline V gives CDR1 WNHNN, CDR2 SYGVQD (reference sequence). The V end lost 6 bases, the J end lost 2 bases, and 12 bases lay between the germline ends. This CDR3 is built from 14 residues. The CDR3 loop reads CASRLGTVTDTQYF. DNA for the CDR3: TGCGCCAGCAGACTCGGGACGGTCACAGATACGCAGTATTTT.

This rearrangement joins TRBV20-1 to TRBJ2-7, with 7 bases that match TRBD2. Germline V gene lookup returns CDR1 DFQATT and CDR2 SNEGSKA (reference sequence). V trimming: 3 bases; J trimming: 2 bases; junction bases outside the gene matches: 7. The CDR3 totals 14 residues. CDR3 amino acids: CSASVGGVAYEQYF. CDR3 nucleotides: TGCAGTGCTAGTGTGGGGGGGGTCGCCTACGAGCAGTACTTC.

Points on this clonotype: An end of the junction differs from the germline gene, which may be a read error. V and J are TRBV20-1 and TRBJ2-7; no firm D call. The CDR3 sequence is 12 residues long. Germline CDR1 DFQATT, CDR2 SNEGSKA (reference sequence). The CDR3 DNA sequence: TGCAGTGTTAGAGATTACCCGTCCGAGCAGTACTTC. This translates into CSVRDYPSEQYF.

The chain uses TRBV10-3 and TRBJ1-5; D is unresolved. This CDR3 is built from 15 residues. The germline gives CDR1 ENHRY, CDR2 SYGVKD. Trimming took off 0 bases at V and 4 bases at J, with 10 bases between the two ends. The chain's CDR3 is CAISESSQPNQPQHF. In DNA, the CDR3 is TGTGCCATCAGTGAGTCAAGCCAGCCTAATCAGCCCCAGCATTTT.

J is TRBJ2-7 and V is TRBV6-5, with 9 positions matching TRBD1. V gave up 6 bases and J gave up 6 bases; unmatched junction bases: 15. CDR1 and CDR2 from the germline V gene are MNHEY and SVGAGI. The CDR3 consists of 16 residues. This CDR3 is CASSFSITGGFGEQYF. The CDR3 nucleotides read TGTGCCAGCAGCTTCTCTATAACAGGGGGCTTCGGCGAGCAGTACTTC.

The chain joins TRBV6-6 to TRBJ1-6; D is uncertain. Germline lookup yields CDR1 MNHNY and CDR2 SVGAGI (reference sequence). Trimming removed 8 bases from V and 10 bases from J, with 3 bases in between. The length of the CDR3 is 9 residues. Written as DNA, the CDR3 is TGTGCCAGCGGATCACCCCTCCACTTT. As protein: CASGSPLHF.

In its sample, this clonotype was seen a few times. The CDR3 sequence is CASSDPAGQARNEQFF. The CDR3 DNA is TGCGCCAGCAGTGACCCCGCGGGGCAGGCGCGCAATGAGCAGTTCTTC. The chain combines TRBV10-2 with TRBJ2-1, with D possibly TRBD2 on 6 matching bases. The V gene lost 3 bases and the J gene lost 6 bases, with 18 bases spanning the gap. The CDR3 is made up of 16 amino acids. The germline gives CDR1 WSHSY, CDR2 SAAADI.

This chain joins TRBV19 and TRBJ2-7; D is possibly TRBD1 or TRBD2 (5 bases each). CDR3 length: 16 amino acids. Per germline, CDR1 LNHDA and CDR2 SQIVND (reference sequence). Trimming took 3 bases from V and 3 from J, leaving 18 bases between them. CDR3 DNA: TGTGCCAGTAGTATCAGGGCAGATCGAGGGGACTACGAGCAGTACTTC. Residues: CASSIRADRGDYEQYF.

The rearrangement joins TRBV10-3 to TRBJ1-6; the D gene is possibly TRBD1 (5 bases). Germline V lookup: CDR1 ENHRY, CDR2 SYGVKD. CDR3 length equals 15 residues. V lost 6 bases and J 9 bases, leaving 18 bases between the germline ends. The CDR3 sequence: CAISQEEGLGSPLHF. The DNA for the CDR3 is TGTGCCATCAGCCAAGAGGAGGGGCTGGGTTCACCCCTCCACTTT.

The V gene is TRBV7-2, the J gene TRBJ2-7; 8 bases match TRBD2. V dropped 0 bases and J dropped 5; count of bases not matched to a gene: 12. CDR3 size: 17 residues. The V gene's germline CDR1 is SGHTA and CDR2 FQGNSA. DNA of the CDR3: TGTGCCAGCAGCTTAGCTATTGCGGGGGGCGCGGGGAACGAGCAGTACTTC. It codes for CASSLAIAGGAGNEQYF.

Only a few counts were recorded for this clonotype. This rearrangement joins TRBV5-6 to TRBJ1-1; D gene ambiguous. V shed 2 bases and J shed 3 bases, with 8 bases lying between them. This CDR3 spans 13 amino acids. The germline gives CDR1 SGHDT, CDR2 YYEEEE. CDR3 DNA sequence: TGTGCCAGCAGCTTCAACGGGGACACTGAAGCTTTCTTT. It is translated as CASSFNGDTEAFF.

The V gene is TRBV24-1, the J gene TRBJ2-5, with no clear D. Germline CDR1 is KGHDR and CDR2 is SFDVKD. V was shortened by 0 bases and J by 6 bases, with 1 base between the two germline ends. The CDR3 runs 11 residues. CDR3 loop: CATSDLKTQYF. The CDR3 bases are TGTGCCACCAGTGATTTGAAGACCCAGTACTTC.

As to this clonotype: A read error may produce the germline difference seen at one junction end. The chain recombines TRBV4-3 with TRBJ2-7; D tentatively reads TRBD1 or TRBD2 (6 bases each). Looked up from germline, CDR1 is LGHNA and CDR2 is YSLEER. This CDR3 has 13 amino acids. CDR3 DNA sequence: TGCGCCAGCAGTCAAGGGGGGTGGTACGAGCAGTACTTC. Its translation: CASSQGGWYEQYF.

This clonotype was counted many times. V usage is TRBV11-3 and J usage is TRBJ2-1; D perhaps matches TRBD2 (7 bases). The CDR3 contains 15 residues. Germline V lookup: CDR1 SGHNT, CDR2 YENEEA. V lost 0 bases and J lost 7, with 13 bases in between. This CDR3 is CASSLDREGGNEQFF. CDR3 in DNA: TGTGCCAGCAGCTTAGACAGGGAGGGGGGGAATGAGCAGTTCTTC. Drawing the rest from reference TRBV11-3 and TRBJ2-1, the complete variable domain is EAGVVQSPRYKIIEKKQPVAFWCNPISGHNTLYWYLQNLGQGPELLIRYENEEAVDDSQLPKDRFSAERLKGVDSTLKIQPAELGDSAVYLCASSLDREGGNEQFFGPGTRLTVL.

The sample holds a few counts of this clonotype. The rearrangement uses TRBV15 and TRBJ2-7, with 8 bases aligning to TRBD2. The V segment lost 5 bases and the J segment 2 bases; nucleotides outside the gene matches: 2. CDR3 length: 13 amino acids. Germline V gene lookup returns CDR1 LNHNV and CDR2 YYDKDF (reference sequence). The CDR3 DNA follows: TGTGCCACCAGCGGCGGGAGGCCCTACGAGCAGTACTTC. This translates into CATSGGRPYEQYF.

On this clonotype: This may come from a read error, since a much larger clone is one base off. V usage is TRBV12-3 or TRBV12-4 and J usage is TRBJ1-2; weak D call: TRBD1 (5 bases). Trimming took off 11 bases at V and 4 bases at J, with 23 bases between the two ends. This CDR3 comprises 15 residues. The CDR3 DNA sequence: TGTGCCGGGTGGGAGGGGACCCGGGTGGCCTATGGCTACACCTTC. Translated, it gives CAGWEGTRVAYGYTF.

The chain employs TRBV7-2 and TRBJ1-5; the match to TRBD1 covers 12 bases. CDR3 length equals 18 residues. V lost 5 bases to trimming and J lost 6 bases; unmatched junction nucleotides: 14. In germline, CDR1 is SGHTA, CDR2 FQGNSA. The CDR3 here is CASSPRDRGPLKGQPQHF. CDR3 bases: TGTGCCAGCAGCCCTCGGGACAGGGGGCCCCTTAAGGGTCAGCCCCAGCATTTT. The full variable domain, its missing parts supplied by reference TRBV7-2 and TRBJ1-5, is GAGVSQSPSNKVTEKGKDVELRCDPISGHTALYWYRQSLGQGLEFLIYFQGNSAPDKSGLPSDRFSAERTGGSVSTLTIQRTQQEDSAVYLCASSPRDRGPLKGQPQHFGDGTRLSIL.

The chain couples TRBV7-8 to TRBJ1-5; 8 nucleotides align to TRBD1. V was pared by 5 bases and J by 3 bases, with 6 bases of the junction left unmatched. Germline values: CDR1 SGHVS, CDR2 FQNEAQ. The CDR3 contains 15 residues. The CDR3 DNA reads TGTGCCAGCAGCCAGACAGGGGCCCCCAATCAGCCCCAGCATTTT. Encoded protein: CASSQTGAPNQPQHF.

The chain uses TRBV24-1 and TRBJ2-7, with D hard to call. The germline CDR1 and CDR2 sequences are KGHDR and SFDVKD. The length of the CDR3 is 14 residues. V lost 4 bases to trimming and J lost 0 bases, with 9 bases between them. This CDR3 is CATSEGSDSYEQYF. CDR3 DNA: TGTGCCACCAGTGAGGGAAGCGACTCCTACGAGCAGTACTTC.

The chain is built from TRBV9 and TRBJ2-7, with 10 positions matching TRBD1. V was pared by 7 bases and J by 3 bases, with 7 bases of the junction left unmatched. CDR1 and CDR2 (germline): SGDLS, YYNGEE. The CDR3 consists of 14 residues. The CDR3 DNA reads as TGTGCCAGCGAACCGGGACAGGGGCACTACGAGCAGTACTTC. Its protein is CASEPGQGHYEQYF.

J is TRBJ1-2 and V is TRBV6-5, with 10 positions matching TRBD1. The CDR3 is 15 residues long. CDR1 and CDR2 (germline): MNHEY, SVGAGI. Trimming took 5 bases from V and 1 from J; bases not matched to a gene: 4. This chain's CDR3 is CASSERTGGNYGYTF. For the CDR3, the DNA is TGTGCCAGCAGTGAAAGGACAGGGGGTAACTATGGCTACACCTTC.

The chain carries TRBV16 and TRBJ1-1, with a tentative D call TRBD1 (6 bases). This CDR3 comprises 15 residues. Germline-derived CDR1 and CDR2 are KGHSY and FQNENV. Trimming removed 0 bases at V and 2 bases at J, with 10 bases between. The CDR3 reads CASSQSRTANTEAFF. CDR3 coding DNA: TGTGCCAGCAGCCAATCCAGGACAGCTAACACTGAAGCTTTCTTT. Using reference TRBV16 and TRBJ1-1 for the parts outside the CDR3, the full variable domain is GEEVAQTPKHLVRGEGQKAKLYCAPIKGHSYVFWYQQVLKNEFKFLISFQNENVFDETGMPKERFSAKCLPNSPCSLEIQATKLEDSAVYFCASSQSRTANTEAFFGQGTRLTVV.

This chain connects TRBV10-3 to TRBJ1-4, with D perhaps TRBD1 (6 bases). V dropped 7 bases and J dropped 6 bases, with 6 bases sitting between them. This CDR3 is 11 amino acids long. Germline CDR1 and CDR2: ENHRY and SYGVKD. The CDR3 reads CAIKGDEKLFF. CDR3 bases: TGTGCCATCAAGGGGGATGAAAAACTGTTTTTT.

V is TRBV10-3 and J is TRBJ1-5, with D possibly matching TRBD1 (5 bases). Trimming removed 2 bases at V and 9 bases at J, with 14 bases between. The CDR3 is 14 residues long. Germline loops: CDR1 ENHRY, CDR2 SYGVKD. CDR3 loop: CAISERDGAWPQHF. CDR3 nucleotide sequence: TGTGCCATCAGTGAGCGGGACGGTGCTTGGCCCCAGCATTTT.

The chain combines TRBV20-1 with TRBJ1-6; no reliable D call. V was trimmed by 3 bases and J by 9 bases, leaving 15 bases between them. CDR3 length: 14 residues. Germline values: CDR1 DFQATT, CDR2 SNEGSKA (reference sequence). The CDR3 sequence: CSASTASPTSPLHF. The CDR3, as DNA: TGCAGTGCTAGTACGGCCTCACCAACTTCACCCCTCCACTTT.